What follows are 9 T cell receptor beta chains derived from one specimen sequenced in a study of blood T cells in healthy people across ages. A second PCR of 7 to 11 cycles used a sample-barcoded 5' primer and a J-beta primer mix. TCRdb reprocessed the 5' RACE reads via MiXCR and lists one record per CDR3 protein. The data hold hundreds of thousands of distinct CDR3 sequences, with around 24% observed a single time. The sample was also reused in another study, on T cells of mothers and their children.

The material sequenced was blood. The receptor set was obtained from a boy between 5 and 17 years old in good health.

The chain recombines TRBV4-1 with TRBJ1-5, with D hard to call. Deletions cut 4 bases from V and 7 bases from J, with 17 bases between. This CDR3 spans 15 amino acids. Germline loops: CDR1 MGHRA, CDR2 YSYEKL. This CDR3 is CASSPPPPGRQPQHF. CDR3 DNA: TGCGCCAGCAGCCCTCCCCCCCCAGGAAGGCAGCCCCAGCATTTT.

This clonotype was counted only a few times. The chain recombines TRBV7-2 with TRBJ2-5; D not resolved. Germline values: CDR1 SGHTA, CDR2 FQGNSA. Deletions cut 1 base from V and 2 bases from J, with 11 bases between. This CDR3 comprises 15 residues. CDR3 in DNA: TGTGCCAGCAGCTTAGGTTCAGTCAGGCAAGAGACCCAGTACTTC. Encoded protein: CASSLGSVRQETQYF.

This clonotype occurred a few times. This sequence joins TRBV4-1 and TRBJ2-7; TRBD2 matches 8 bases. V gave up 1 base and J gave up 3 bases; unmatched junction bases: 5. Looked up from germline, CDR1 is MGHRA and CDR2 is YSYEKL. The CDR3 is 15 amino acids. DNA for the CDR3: TGCGCCAGCAGCCAAGGCGGACTAGCCCTCTACGAGCAGTACTTC. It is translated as CASSQGGLALYEQYF.

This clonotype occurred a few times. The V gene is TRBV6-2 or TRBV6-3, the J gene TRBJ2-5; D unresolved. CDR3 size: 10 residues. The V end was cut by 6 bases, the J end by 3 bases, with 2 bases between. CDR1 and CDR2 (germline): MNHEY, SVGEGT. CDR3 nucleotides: TGTGCCAGCAGGAAAGAGACCCAGTACTTC. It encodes CASRKETQYF.

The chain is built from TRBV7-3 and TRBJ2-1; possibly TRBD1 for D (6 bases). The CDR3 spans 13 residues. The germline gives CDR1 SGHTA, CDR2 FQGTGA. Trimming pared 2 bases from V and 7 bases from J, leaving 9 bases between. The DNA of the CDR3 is TGTGCCAGCAGCTTACAGGGGATAAATGAGCAGTTCTTC. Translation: CASSLQGINEQFF.

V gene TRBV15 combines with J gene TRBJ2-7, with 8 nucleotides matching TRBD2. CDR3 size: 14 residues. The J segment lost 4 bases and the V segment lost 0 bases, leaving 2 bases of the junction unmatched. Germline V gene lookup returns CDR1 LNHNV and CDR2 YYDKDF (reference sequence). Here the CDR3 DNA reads TGTGCCACCAGCAGAGATCGGGGGGGATACGAGCAGTACTTC. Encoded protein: CATSRDRGGYEQYF. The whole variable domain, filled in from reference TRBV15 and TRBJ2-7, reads DAMVIQNPRYQVTQFGKPVTLSCSQTLNHNVMYWYQQKSSQAPKLLFHYYDKDFNNEADTPDNFQSRRPNTSFCFLDIRSPGLGDTAMYLCATSRDRGGYEQYFGPGTRLTVT.

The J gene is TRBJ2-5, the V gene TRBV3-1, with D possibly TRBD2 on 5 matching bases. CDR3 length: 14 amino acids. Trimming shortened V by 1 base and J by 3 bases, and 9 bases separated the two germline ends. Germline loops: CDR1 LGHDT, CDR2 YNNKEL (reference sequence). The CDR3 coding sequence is TGTGCCAGCAGCCAAGGGACGGGAAAAGAGACCCAGTACTTC. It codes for CASSQGTGKETQYF.

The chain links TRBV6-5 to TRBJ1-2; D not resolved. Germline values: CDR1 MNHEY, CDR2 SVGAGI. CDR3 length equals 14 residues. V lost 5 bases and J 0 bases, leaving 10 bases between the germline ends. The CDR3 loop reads CASSTATSNYGYTF. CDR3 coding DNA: TGTGCCAGCAGTACAGCTACATCTAACTATGGCTACACCTTC.

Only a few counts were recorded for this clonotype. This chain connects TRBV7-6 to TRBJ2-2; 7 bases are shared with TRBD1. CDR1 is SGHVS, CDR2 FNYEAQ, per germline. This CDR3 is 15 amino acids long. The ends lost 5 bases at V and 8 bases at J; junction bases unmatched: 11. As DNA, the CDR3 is TGTGCCAGCAGCCGTGGACAGGCTGGGGCAGGGGAGCTGTTTTTT. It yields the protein CASSRGQAGAGELFF. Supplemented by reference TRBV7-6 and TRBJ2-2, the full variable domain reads GAGVSQSPRYKVTKRGQDVALRCDPISGHVSLYWYRQALGQGPEFLTYFNYEAQQDKSGLPNDRFSAERPEGSISTLTIQRTEQRDSAMYRCASSRGQAGAGELFFGEGSRLTVL.